This TCR beta chain originates from a study of T cell changes during pregnancy in multiple sclerosis. Data came from immunoSEQ multiplex PCR; TCRdb stores just in-frame clones and leaves some out. The data show around 63,000 clones, 91% seen once. Source: peripheral blood, taken after pregnancy. This sequence was found in a female donor in good health, enrolled as a control in a pregnancy study.

CDR3 in DNA: TGTGCCAGCTCACCGCAAGGAGGAGGTGGAAACACCATATATTTT. It is translated as CASSPQGGGGNTIYF. The J gene is TRBJ1-3, the V gene TRBV18, with D unclear. Looked up from germline, CDR1 is KGHSH and CDR2 is LQKENI. V shed 3 bases and J shed 3 bases, with 12 bases lying between them. The CDR3 runs to 15 residues.